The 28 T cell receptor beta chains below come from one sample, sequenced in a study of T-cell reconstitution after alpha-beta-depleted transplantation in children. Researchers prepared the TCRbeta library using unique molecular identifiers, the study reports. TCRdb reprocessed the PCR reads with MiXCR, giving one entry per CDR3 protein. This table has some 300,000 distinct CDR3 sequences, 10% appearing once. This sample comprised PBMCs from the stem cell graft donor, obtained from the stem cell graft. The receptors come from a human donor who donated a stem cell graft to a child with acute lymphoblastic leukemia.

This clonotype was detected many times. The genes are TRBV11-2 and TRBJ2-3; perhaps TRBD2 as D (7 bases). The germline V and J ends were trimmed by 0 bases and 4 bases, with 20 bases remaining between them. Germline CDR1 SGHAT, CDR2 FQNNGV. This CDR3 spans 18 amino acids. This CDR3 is CASSLEGGGGVYADTQYF. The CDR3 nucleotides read TGTGCCAGCAGCTTAGAAGGGGGAGGGGGGGTATACGCAGATACGCAGTATTTT.

CDR3 bases: TGTGCCAGCAGCCAGGAGTCAGCAGTTCAGCCCCAGCATTTT. It specifies CASSQESAVQPQHF. The V call is TRBV4-2, the J call TRBJ1-5; D not certain. This CDR3 region has 14 residues. Germline CDR1 reads LGHNA; CDR2 reads YNFKEQ. V lost 3 bases to trimming and J lost 6 bases, with 12 bases between them.

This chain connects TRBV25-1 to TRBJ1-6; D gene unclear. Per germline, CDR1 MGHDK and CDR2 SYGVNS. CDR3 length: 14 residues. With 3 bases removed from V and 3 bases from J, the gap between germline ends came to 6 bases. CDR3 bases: TGTGCCAGCAGTGACAGAGACTATAATTCACCCCTCCACTTT. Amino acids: CASSDRDYNSPLHF.

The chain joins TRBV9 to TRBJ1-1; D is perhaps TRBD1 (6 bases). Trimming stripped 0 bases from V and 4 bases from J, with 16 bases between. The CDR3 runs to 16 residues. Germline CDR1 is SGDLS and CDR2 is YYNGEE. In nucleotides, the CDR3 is TGTGCCAGCAGCGTAGTTCCGTCGGGGGCCGGCACTGAAGCTTTCTTT. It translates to CASSVVPSGAGTEAFF.

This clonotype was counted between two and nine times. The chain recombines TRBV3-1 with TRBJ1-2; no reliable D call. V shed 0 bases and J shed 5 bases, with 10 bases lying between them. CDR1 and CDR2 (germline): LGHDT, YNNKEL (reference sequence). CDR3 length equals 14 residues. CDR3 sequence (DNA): TGTGCCAGCAGCCAAGATTCAACAGTTTATGGCTACACCTTC. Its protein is CASSQDSTVYGYTF.

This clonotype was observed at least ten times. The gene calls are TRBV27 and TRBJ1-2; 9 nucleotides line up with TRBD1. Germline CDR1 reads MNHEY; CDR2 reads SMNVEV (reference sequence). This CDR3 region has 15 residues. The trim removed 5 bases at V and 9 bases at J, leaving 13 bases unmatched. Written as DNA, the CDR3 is TGTGCCAGCAGTGCTCTGCCCGGGACAGGGAATCGCTACACCTTC. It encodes CASSALPGTGNRYTF.

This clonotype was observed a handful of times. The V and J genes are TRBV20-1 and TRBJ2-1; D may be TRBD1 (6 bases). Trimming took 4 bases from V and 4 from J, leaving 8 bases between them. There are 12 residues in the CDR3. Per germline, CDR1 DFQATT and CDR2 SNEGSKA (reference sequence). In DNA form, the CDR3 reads TGCAGTGCTAACCAGGGGTACAATGAGCAGTTCTTC. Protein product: CSANQGYNEQFF.

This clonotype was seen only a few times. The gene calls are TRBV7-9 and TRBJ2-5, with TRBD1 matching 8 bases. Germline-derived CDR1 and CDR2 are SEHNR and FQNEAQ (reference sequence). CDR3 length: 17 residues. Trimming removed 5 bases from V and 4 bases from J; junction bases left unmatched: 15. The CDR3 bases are TGTGCCAGCAGCCCAAGACAGGGGAAGGCTTCGTTAGAGACCCAGTACTTC. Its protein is CASSPRQGKASLETQYF.

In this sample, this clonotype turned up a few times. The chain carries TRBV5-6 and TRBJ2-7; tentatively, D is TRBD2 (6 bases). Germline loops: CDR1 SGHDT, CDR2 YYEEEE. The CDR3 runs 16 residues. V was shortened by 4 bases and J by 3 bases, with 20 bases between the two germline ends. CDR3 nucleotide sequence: TGTGCCAGCAGCCTCCAGCCGGGAGAAAGTCTCTACGAGCAGTACTTC. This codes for CASSLQPGESLYEQYF.

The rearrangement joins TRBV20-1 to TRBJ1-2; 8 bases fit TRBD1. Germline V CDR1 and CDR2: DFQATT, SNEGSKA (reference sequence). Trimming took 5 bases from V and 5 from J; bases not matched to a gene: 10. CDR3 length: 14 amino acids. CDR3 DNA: TGCAGTGCTCCGACAGGACAGGGAGGATATGGCTACACCTTC. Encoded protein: CSAPTGQGGYGYTF.

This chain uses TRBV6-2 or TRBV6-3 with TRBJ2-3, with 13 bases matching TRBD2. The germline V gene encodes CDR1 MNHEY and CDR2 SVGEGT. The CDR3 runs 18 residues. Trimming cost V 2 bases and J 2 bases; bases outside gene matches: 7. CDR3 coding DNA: TGTGCCAGCAGTTACAGCCACACTAGCGGGAGGGACACAGATACGCAGTATTTT. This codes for CASSYSHTSGRDTDTQYF.

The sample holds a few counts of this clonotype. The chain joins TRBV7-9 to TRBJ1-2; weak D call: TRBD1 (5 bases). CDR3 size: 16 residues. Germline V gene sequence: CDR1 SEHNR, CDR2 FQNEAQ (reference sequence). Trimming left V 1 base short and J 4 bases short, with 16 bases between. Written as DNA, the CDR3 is TGTGCCAGCAGCTTAGGGGACGGCACGATAATCTATGGCTACACCTTC. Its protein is CASSLGDGTIIYGYTF.

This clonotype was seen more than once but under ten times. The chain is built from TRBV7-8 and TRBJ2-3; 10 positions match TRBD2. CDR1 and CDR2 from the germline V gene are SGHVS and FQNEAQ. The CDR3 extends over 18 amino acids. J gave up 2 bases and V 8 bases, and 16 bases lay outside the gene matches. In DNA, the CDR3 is TGTGCCAGCCGCCTAGCGGGAGTTTTCAGGGATTACACAGATACGCAGTATTTT. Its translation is CASRLAGVFRDYTDTQYF.

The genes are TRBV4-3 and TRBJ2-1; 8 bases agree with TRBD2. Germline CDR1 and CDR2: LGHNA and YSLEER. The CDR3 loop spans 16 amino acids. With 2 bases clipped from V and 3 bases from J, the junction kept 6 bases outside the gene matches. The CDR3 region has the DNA TGCGCCAGCAGCCAATCTGGACTAGCTCTCTACAATGAGCAGTTCTTC. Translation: CASSQSGLALYNEQFF.

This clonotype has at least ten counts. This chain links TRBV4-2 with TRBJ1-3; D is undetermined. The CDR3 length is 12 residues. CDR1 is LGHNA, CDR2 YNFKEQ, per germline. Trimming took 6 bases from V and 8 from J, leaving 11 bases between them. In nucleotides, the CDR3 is TGTGCCAGCAGTAGCCGCTCCGACACCATATATTTT. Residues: CASSSRSDTIYF.

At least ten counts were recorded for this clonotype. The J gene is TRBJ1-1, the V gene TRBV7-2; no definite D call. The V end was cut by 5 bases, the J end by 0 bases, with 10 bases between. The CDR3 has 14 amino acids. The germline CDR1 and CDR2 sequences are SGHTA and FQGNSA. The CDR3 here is CASSKETLNTEAFF. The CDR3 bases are TGTGCCAGCAGCAAGGAGACCCTGAACACTGAAGCTTTCTTT.

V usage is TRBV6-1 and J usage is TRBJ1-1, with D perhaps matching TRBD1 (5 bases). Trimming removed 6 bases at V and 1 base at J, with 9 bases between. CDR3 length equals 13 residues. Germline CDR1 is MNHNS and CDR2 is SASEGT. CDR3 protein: CASRTQGNTEAFF. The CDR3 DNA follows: TGTGCCAGCAGAACGCAGGGGAACACTGAAGCTTTCTTT.

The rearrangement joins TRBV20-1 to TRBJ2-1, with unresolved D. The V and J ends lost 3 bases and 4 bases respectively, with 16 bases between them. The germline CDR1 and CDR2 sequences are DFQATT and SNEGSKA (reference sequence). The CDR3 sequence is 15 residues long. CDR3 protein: CSASSTSTPYNEQFF. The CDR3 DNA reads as TGCAGTGCTAGTTCGACCAGTACTCCTTACAATGAGCAGTTCTTC.

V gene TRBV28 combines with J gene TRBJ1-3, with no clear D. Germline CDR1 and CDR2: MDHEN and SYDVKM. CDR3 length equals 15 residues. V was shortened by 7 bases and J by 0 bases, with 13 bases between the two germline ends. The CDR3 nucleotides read TGTGCCAGCACCGACCGGGCAGGCTCTGGAAACACCATATATTTT. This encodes CASTDRAGSGNTIYF.

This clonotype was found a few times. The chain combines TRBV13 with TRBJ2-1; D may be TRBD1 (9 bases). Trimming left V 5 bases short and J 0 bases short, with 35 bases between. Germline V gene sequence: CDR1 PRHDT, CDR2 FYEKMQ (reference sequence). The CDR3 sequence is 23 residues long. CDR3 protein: CASSVYGQGNSAGGSGSYNEQFF. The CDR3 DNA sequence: TGTGCCAGCAGCGTTTACGGACAGGGGAATTCGGCGGGAGGAAGCGGCTCCTACAATGAGCAGTTCTTC.

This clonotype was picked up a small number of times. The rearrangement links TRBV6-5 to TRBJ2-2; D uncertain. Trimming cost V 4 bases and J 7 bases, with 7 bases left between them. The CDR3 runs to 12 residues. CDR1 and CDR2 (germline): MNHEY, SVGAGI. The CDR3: CASSSRVGELFF. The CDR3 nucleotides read TGTGCCAGCAGTTCCAGAGTCGGGGAGCTGTTTTTT.

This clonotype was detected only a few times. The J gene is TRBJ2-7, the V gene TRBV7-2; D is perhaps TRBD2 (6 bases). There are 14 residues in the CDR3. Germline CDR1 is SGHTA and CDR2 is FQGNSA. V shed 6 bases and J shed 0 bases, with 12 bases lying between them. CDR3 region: CASSRDGGSYEQYF. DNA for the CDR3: TGTGCCAGCAGTCGAGACGGGGGCTCCTACGAGCAGTACTTC.

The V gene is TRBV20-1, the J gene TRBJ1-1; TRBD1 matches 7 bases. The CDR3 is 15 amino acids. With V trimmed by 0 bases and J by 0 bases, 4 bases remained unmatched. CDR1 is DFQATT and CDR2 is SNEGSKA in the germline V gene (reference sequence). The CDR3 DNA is TGCAGTGCTAGAGATATTGACAGGGTGAACACTGAAGCTTTCTTT. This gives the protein CSARDIDRVNTEAFF.

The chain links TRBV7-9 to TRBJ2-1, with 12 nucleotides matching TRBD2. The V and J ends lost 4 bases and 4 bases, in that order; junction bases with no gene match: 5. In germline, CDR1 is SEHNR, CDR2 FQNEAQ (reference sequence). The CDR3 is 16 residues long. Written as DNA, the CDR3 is TGTGCCAGCAGCTCTCTAGCGGGAGGGTGGTACAATGAGCAGTTCTTC. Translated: CASSSLAGGWYNEQFF.

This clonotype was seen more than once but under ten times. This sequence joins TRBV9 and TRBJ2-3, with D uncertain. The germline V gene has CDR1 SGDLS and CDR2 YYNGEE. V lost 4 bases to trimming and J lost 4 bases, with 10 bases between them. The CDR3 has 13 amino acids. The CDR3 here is CASSYQVSDTQYF. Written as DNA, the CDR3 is TGTGCCAGCAGCTATCAGGTCTCAGATACGCAGTATTTT.

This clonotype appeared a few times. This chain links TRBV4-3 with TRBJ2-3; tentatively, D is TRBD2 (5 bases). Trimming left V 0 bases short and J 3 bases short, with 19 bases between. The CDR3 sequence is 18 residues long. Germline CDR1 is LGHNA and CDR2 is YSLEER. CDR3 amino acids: CASSQDGGGTLKTDTQYF. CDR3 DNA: TGCGCCAGCAGCCAAGATGGAGGTGGTACTCTCAAGACAGATACGCAGTATTTT.

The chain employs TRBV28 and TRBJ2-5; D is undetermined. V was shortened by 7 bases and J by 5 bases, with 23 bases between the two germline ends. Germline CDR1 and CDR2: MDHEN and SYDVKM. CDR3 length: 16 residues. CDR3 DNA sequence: TGTGCCAGCACCTCACCGACCTATCGTGGTGGCGAGACCCAGTACTTC. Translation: CASTSPTYRGGETQYF.

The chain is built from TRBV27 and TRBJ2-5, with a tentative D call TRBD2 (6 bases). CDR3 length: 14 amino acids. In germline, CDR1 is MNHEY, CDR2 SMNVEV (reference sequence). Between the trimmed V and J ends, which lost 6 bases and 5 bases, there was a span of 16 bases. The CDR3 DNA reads TGTGCCAGCAGCCCCAGGAGGGAGGTTGAGACCCAGTACTTC. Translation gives CASSPRREVETQYF.